This T cell receptor beta chain comes out of a study of metastatic and nonmetastatic thyroid tumors. About the research overall: Across blood and tumor or nodule tissue, repertoires from malignant and benign thyroid patients were compared with one another. Regarding the study as a whole: TCR beta diversity was reportedly significantly higher in malignant thyroid tumors than benign nodules, in blood and tumor.

Germline loops: CDR1 LGHDT, CDR2 YNNKEL (reference sequence). V lost 0 bases to trimming and J lost 8 bases, with 17 bases between them. The CDR3 has 16 amino acids. By sample fraction, this clone is medium-sized. Its antigen is unidentified. In the authors' methods: The study built a papillary thyroid cancer distant-metastasis classifier from CDR3 differences across clinicopathological groups. TCRdb reprocessed the PCR reads via MiXCR. TCRdb assigned the V and J calls; the authors' analysis was not used. The repertoire holds about 10,000 clones, with approximately 32% as singletons. All patients reached thyroid surgery having received no treatment beforehand.

The receptor's source is a female donor with papillary thyroid cancer or a benign thyroid nodule (not recorded which). Some clones in this sample may be carry-over from other donors' samples. The chain carries TRBV3-1 and TRBJ2-1, with D perhaps matching TRBD1 (6 bases). Sequencing used tumor tissue. The CDR3, as DNA: TGTGCCAGCAGCCAAGAAGGCCAGGGGTTTGGAGATGAGCAGTTCTTC. Translation: CASSQEGQGFGDEQFF.